This TCR beta chain derives from a study of blood T cells in healthy people across ages (dated by TCRdb to between 2014 and 2016). General notes on the study: In model experiments, template switching captured roughly one uniquely barcoded TCR beta cDNA molecule for every two T cells. Age-related changes in TCR beta repertoire diversity were measured in the study by deep sequencing normalized with unique cDNA molecular identifiers. Four age groups were formed from the donors: young (average roughly 15 years), middle-aged (around 40), aged (under 70) and long-lived (roughly 81). To avoid experimental bias, donors of different ages were distributed randomly across sequencing lanes. Using the same blood draw, the study looked at two additional independent replicas of 1 million unique cDNA reads for two donors, one aged 18 to 30 and the other aged 80 or older. Findings and caveats that apply to the study as a whole: The percentage of naive T cells measured by flow cytometry correlated strongly with observed TCR beta diversity. Compared with the aged group, the long-lived group had more naive CD4+ T cells, fewer expanded clones and increased TCR diversity, suggesting age selection. Estimates of total diversity based on one million sequenced T cells were considered lower bounds and underestimates. Because the CMV infection status of the donors was unknown, age-related changes in expanded clonotypes may potentially have been confounded. Bulk unsorted PBMC profiling prevented conclusive comparison of naive and antigen-experienced compartments. Observed TCR beta diversity per million T cells fell roughly linearly with age, and a significant reduction was already apparent by age around 40.

This clonotype was detected a few times. The antigen this receptor binds is unknown. One base away there is no much larger clone; base qualities are not given. The library relied on 5' RACE. Sequencing instrument: Illumina HiSeq 2500. A second PCR of roughly 7 to 11 cycles was performed with a sample-barcoded 5' primer and a J-beta primer mix. A unique molecular identifier was introduced onto each TCR beta cDNA molecule by a template-switch 5' adaptor carrying 12 random nucleotides. At least 2.5 million CDR3-containing paired-end reads were obtained from each sample. First-strand cDNA synthesis was performed from all RNA using the Mint cDNA synthesis kit, with priming by a TRBC-specific oligonucleotide. Following uracil-DNA glycosylase treatment, all cDNA underwent a first 18-cycle PCR with the universal primers M1SS and BC2_uni_R. The authors' pipeline ran thus. Each sample was normalized by randomly selecting 1 million high-quality reads, each carrying a distinct molecular identifier. Instead of being binned into consensus sequences, reads that shared molecular identifiers were thrown out. MiTCR, run with a Q25 quality threshold and the strictest error-elimination algorithm, handled CDR3 identification, clonotype clustering and error correction. Lower-bound total TCR beta diversity was estimated with a nonparametric unseen species model using Euler transformation. Clones were called with MiXCR by TCRdb after fastp trimmed the public reads at Q25, and only in-frame beta chains were retained. Each entry is one CDR3 protein sequence, shown with its most common DNA and genes. The V and J calls reflect TCRdb's pipeline rather than the authors' work. The sample table holds approximately 810,000 distinct CDR3 sequences, of which 35% to 40% were seen once. The top ten clonotypes cover roughly 13% of the sample.

The roughly 39 donors, aged roughly 6 to 95 years, were systemically healthy Caucasian individuals from Russia. Around 10 milliliters of peripheral blood were drawn from each donor into EDTA-treated Vacutainer tubes. PBMCs were isolated by Ficoll-Paque density-gradient centrifugation, with at least 6 million obtained per sample. Total RNA was extracted from PBMCs with Trizol reagent, with at least 5.5 micrograms obtained per sample. For every donor, an aliquot of PBMCs went through flow cytometry to measure the percentages of naive CD45RAhigh/CD27high T cells. The sequence came from a young man in good health. Sequenced: blood.

The DNA reads TGTGCCAGCGAGGTCTCCTACGAGCAGTACTTC. Translation gives CASEVSYEQYF. The chain couples TRBV7-9 to TRBJ2-7; the D gene lacks a confident call. Trimming at the junction amounts to 8 bases on V and 0 bases on J, and the germline ends lie 5 bases apart. The CDR3 goes from the cysteine to the phenylalanine over 11 residues. CDR3 DNA only is kept here, 33 bases in frame from base 1. The germline V gene (reference sequence) gives CDR1 as SEHNR and CDR2 as FQNEAQ.